The 25 T cell receptor beta chains presented below share a single source sample, sequenced in a study of long-term antiretroviral therapy in people with HIV (dated by TCRdb to between 2021 and 2022). The immunoSEQ hsTCRB v3.0 assay was used at survey level resolution for TRB variable region sequencing. TCRdb holds this immuneACCESS table with in-frame rearrangements only. Some clones are missing; in checked studies, unresolved V genes explain under half, and the rest has no known cause. This sample is represented by some 19,000 clones; about four fifths of them were singletons. Roughly 8% of the sample is held by the ten biggest clonotypes. Sequenced here: unsorted PBMCs, sampled 0.9 years after starting antiretroviral therapy. All receptors come from a man in his late teens or twenties with HIV.

The V and J genes are TRBV19 and TRBJ2-3; either TRBD1 or TRBD2 may supply D (5 bases each). From germline, CDR1 is LNHDA and CDR2 SQIVND (reference sequence). Trimming removed 6 bases from V and 2 bases from J, with 12 bases in between. There are 14 residues in the CDR3. Here the CDR3 DNA reads TGTGCCAGTAGACGGGACCTCTCCACAGATACGCAGTATTTT. Its translation is CASRRDLSTDTQYF.

V usage is TRBV30 and J usage is TRBJ1-4; 7 bases fit TRBD1. Germline V gives CDR1 GTSNPN, CDR2 SVGIG (reference sequence). This CDR3 region has 17 residues. V lost 2 bases, J lost 0 bases, and 9 bases stayed unmatched. CDR3 region: CAWSWGAGGATNEKLFF. For the CDR3, the DNA is TGTGCCTGGAGTTGGGGGGCAGGGGGGGCAACTAATGAAAAACTGTTTTTT.

V is TRBV5-1 and J is TRBJ2-3; D gene unclear. V was pared by 5 bases and J by 3 bases, with 10 bases between. Germline V gene lookup returns CDR1 SGHRS and CDR2 YFSETQ. The CDR3 length is 13 residues. CDR3 protein: CASRKDSTDTQYF. The CDR3 region has the DNA TGCGCCAGCAGGAAAGATTCGACAGATACGCAGTATTTT.

V and J are TRBV7-9 and TRBJ2-3; maybe TRBD1 (6 bases). Germline V gene lookup returns CDR1 SEHNR and CDR2 FQNEAQ (reference sequence). Trimming removed 4 bases from V and 2 bases from J, with 10 bases in between. The CDR3 consists of 14 residues. This CDR3 is CASSSDRSTDTQYF. The DNA for the CDR3 is TGTGCCAGCAGCTCGGACAGATCCACAGATACGCAGTATTTT.

The chain is built from TRBV5-5 and TRBJ1-5; D uncertain. V lost 4 bases, J lost 5 bases, and 10 bases lay in between. Germline values: CDR1 SGHKS, CDR2 YYEKEE (reference sequence). The CDR3 consists of 13 residues. This CDR3 reads CASSPGEDQPQHF. The CDR3 DNA reads as TGTGCCAGCAGCCCGGGAGAGGATCAGCCCCAGCATTTT.

This clone was seen only once. CDR3 residues: CASSLVAGGETQYF. CDR3 in DNA: TGTGCCAGCAGCTTAGTAGCGGGTGGAGAGACCCAGTACTTC. This chain joins TRBV13 and TRBJ2-5; TRBD2 agrees at 7 bases. Trimming took 1 base from V and 4 from J; bases not matched to a gene: 3. CDR1 is PRHDT, CDR2 FYEKMQ, per germline (reference sequence). The CDR3 consists of 14 residues. Using reference TRBV13 and TRBJ2-5 for the parts outside the CDR3, the full variable domain is AAGVIQSPRHLIKEKRETATLKCYPIPRHDTVYWYQQGPGQDPQFLISFYEKMQSDKGSIPDRFSAQQFSDYHSELNMSSLELGDSALYFCASSLVAGGETQYFGPGTRLLVL.

The chain combines TRBV7-3 with TRBJ1-1; tentative D call: TRBD1 (6 bases). The V end was cut by 3 bases, the J end by 4 bases, with 9 bases between. The length of the CDR3 is 13 residues. CDR1 is SGHTA, CDR2 FQGTGA, per germline. The CDR3 spells CASSFGGGTEAFF. CDR3 in DNA: TGTGCCAGCAGCTTCGGAGGGGGCACTGAAGCTTTCTTT.

This sequence joins TRBV6-5 and TRBJ2-2; a weak D match, TRBD1 (5 bases). CDR1 and CDR2 (germline): MNHEY, SVGAGI. With 4 bases removed from V and 4 bases from J, the gap between germline ends came to 10 bases. The CDR3 contains 14 residues. CDR3 sequence: CASSSQGSTGELFF. CDR3 nucleotide sequence: TGTGCCAGCAGTTCCCAGGGTAGCACCGGGGAGCTGTTTTTT.

The rearrangement uses TRBV5-4 and TRBJ1-1, with D possibly being TRBD1 (6 bases). V was cut by 6 bases and J by 1 base, with 13 bases left in between. The V gene's germline CDR1 is SGHNT and CDR2 YYREEE (reference sequence). This CDR3 is built from 14 residues. CDR3 DNA sequence: TGTGCCAGCACCCGGGGGGGGGCGAACACTGAAGCTTTCTTT. Translated: CASTRGGANTEAFF.

Only one count was recorded for this clone. The chain joins TRBV7-8 to TRBJ2-2; 7 nucleotides line up with TRBD2. Germline loops: CDR1 SGHVS, CDR2 FQNEAQ. V gave up 7 bases and J gave up 3 bases; unmatched junction bases: 8. CDR3 length: 15 amino acids. The CDR3 here is CASILSGAYTGELFF. In nucleotides, the CDR3 is TGTGCCAGCATCCTAAGCGGGGCCTACACCGGGGAGCTGTTTTTT.

This clone was found once. The chain uses TRBV6-1 and TRBJ1-1, with D possibly being TRBD1 (5 bases). The germline V gene encodes CDR1 MNHNS and CDR2 SASEGT. The V end lost 8 bases, the J end lost 3 bases, and 16 bases lay between the germline ends. CDR3 size: 14 residues. CDR3 sequence (DNA): TGTGCCAGCGGGCGGGCAGGGTGGGACACTGAAGCTTTCTTT. This translates into CASGRAGWDTEAFF.

The chain employs TRBV7-9 and TRBJ2-7; D unresolved. Germline V gives CDR1 SEHNR, CDR2 FQNEAQ (reference sequence). The CDR3 sequence is 12 residues long. The V gene lost 8 bases and the J gene lost 3 bases, with 11 bases spanning the gap. The CDR3 DNA reads as TGTGCCAGCGGACGTGGAATCTACGAGCAGTACGTC. As protein: CASGRGIYEQYV.

The count of this clone is one. V is TRBV7-6 and J is TRBJ2-7; D is undetermined. The CDR3 spans 15 residues. With 9 bases removed from V and 7 bases from J, the gap between germline ends came to 25 bases. Germline lookup yields CDR1 SGHVS and CDR2 FNYEAQ. CDR3 sequence: CASTPPRHGLWEQYF. The CDR3 bases are TGTGCCAGTACCCCCCCTAGACATGGCCTGTGGGAGCAGTACTTC.

This chain uses TRBV11-2 with TRBJ1-1; D possibly corresponds to TRBD1 (6 bases). CDR3 length: 12 amino acids. V was trimmed by 6 bases and J by 1 base, leaving 6 bases between them. The V gene's germline CDR1 is SGHAT and CDR2 FQNNGV. This chain's CDR3 is CASRTGNTEAFF. DNA for the CDR3: TGTGCCAGCAGGACAGGGAACACTGAAGCTTTCTTT.

The chain recombines TRBV7-9 with TRBJ1-1; 7 nucleotides match TRBD1. Trimming took 5 bases from V and 11 from J; bases not matched to a gene: 5. Germline assignment: CDR1 SEHNR and CDR2 FQNEAQ (reference sequence). There are 11 residues in the CDR3. CDR3 region: CASSPGTAAFF. In DNA form, the CDR3 reads TGTGCCAGCAGCCCCGGGACAGCTGCTTTCTTT.

The chain is built from TRBV2 and TRBJ1-1; no clear D gene. The CDR3 runs to 13 residues. The germline gives CDR1 SNHLY, CDR2 FYNNEI. V gave up 3 bases and J gave up 10 bases, with 15 bases separating them. The CDR3 DNA follows: TGTGCCAGCAGTGAGGTGGGTGGGGAGAGAGCTTTCTTT. Encoded protein: CASSEVGGERAFF.

V usage is TRBV5-4 and J usage is TRBJ1-4; a weak D match, TRBD1 (5 bases). This CDR3 contains 17 residues. Germline CDR1 reads SGHNT; CDR2 reads YYREEE (reference sequence). With 4 bases removed from V and 5 bases from J, the gap between germline ends came to 21 bases. The CDR3 reads CASSRDGFGIRNEKLFF. CDR3 nucleotide sequence: TGTGCCAGCAGCCGGGACGGCTTCGGGATCCGCAATGAAAAACTGTTTTTT.

The chain uses TRBV27 and TRBJ1-1; 7 bases are shared with TRBD1. The CDR3 extends over 14 amino acids. After removal of 8 bases from V and 4 bases from J, the junction contained 10 bases not matched to a gene. The germline V gene encodes CDR1 MNHEY and CDR2 SMNVEV (reference sequence). The CDR3 here is CASQTGPFSTEAFF. As DNA, the CDR3 is TGTGCCAGCCAGACAGGGCCTTTTTCCACTGAAGCTTTCTTT.

The V gene is TRBV6-1, the J gene TRBJ2-6, with 7 bases matching TRBD1. CDR1 and CDR2 (germline): MNHNS, SASEGT. There are 16 residues in the CDR3. V dropped 2 bases and J dropped 2; count of bases not matched to a gene: 3. The CDR3 region is CASSETGVAGANVLTF. DNA for the CDR3: TGTGCCAGCAGTGAAACAGGGGTGGCTGGGGCCAACGTCCTGACTTTC.

This chain uses TRBV19 with TRBJ2-1; TRBD1 matches at 7 bases. CDR3 length: 15 amino acids. Unmatched junction bases numbered 5, after V lost 6 bases and J lost 0 bases. CDR1 and CDR2 (germline): LNHDA, SQIVND (reference sequence). The CDR3 sequence is CASSPDRSSYNEQFF. In nucleotides, the CDR3 is TGTGCCAGTAGCCCGGACAGGAGCTCCTACAATGAGCAGTTCTTC.

This CDR3 is CASSPNVRWDTQYF. CDR3 DNA sequence: TGTGCCAGCAGCCCTAACGTGAGGTGGGATACGCAGTATTTT. The chain is built from TRBV7-9 and TRBJ2-3; D is undetermined. Germline V gene sequence: CDR1 SEHNR, CDR2 FQNEAQ (reference sequence). The V and J ends lost 5 bases and 6 bases respectively, with 15 bases between them. CDR3 size: 14 residues.

The genes are TRBV27 and TRBJ1-6, with 7 bases matching TRBD1. Looked up from germline, CDR1 is MNHEY and CDR2 is SMNVEV (reference sequence). This CDR3 contains 15 residues. The V segment lost 10 bases and the J segment 10 bases; nucleotides outside the gene matches: 16. CDR3 protein: CATSNLQGGESPLHF. CDR3 nucleotides: TGTGCCACTTCAAACTTGCAGGGGGGAGAGTCACCCCTCCACTTT.

V usage is TRBV27 and J usage is TRBJ2-3, with D perhaps TRBD1 or TRBD2 (5 bases each). V lost 4 bases and J lost 2, with 13 bases in between. This CDR3 is 15 amino acids long. CDR1 is MNHEY, CDR2 SMNVEV, per germline (reference sequence). The CDR3 is CASSWLAGTTDTQYF. The CDR3 DNA follows: TGTGCCAGCAGTTGGTTGGCAGGGACCACAGATACGCAGTATTTT.

V usage is TRBV30 and J usage is TRBJ2-7; 7 nucleotides line up with TRBD2. Germline-derived CDR1 and CDR2 are GTSNPN and SVGIG (reference sequence). The CDR3 loop spans 15 amino acids. Unmatched junction bases numbered 9, after V lost 0 bases and J lost 4 bases. CDR3: CAWSVYGGGAYEQYF. The CDR3, as DNA: TGTGCCTGGAGTGTCTACGGCGGGGGAGCATACGAGCAGTACTTC.

The sample holds one count of this clone. The V call is TRBV5-1, the J call TRBJ1-2, with unresolved D. This CDR3 region has 14 residues. CDR1 is SGHRS, CDR2 YFSETQ, per germline. The V end was cut by 4 bases, the J end by 1 base, with 11 bases between. The CDR3 reads CASSTNTGNYGYTF. The CDR3 DNA follows: TGCGCCAGCAGCACGAACACGGGTAACTATGGCTACACCTTC.